This TCR beta chain came from a study of T cells after yellow fever vaccination. Regarding the study as a whole: Researchers noted that a small share of clonotypes showed up in both CD4 and CD8 compartments. Most clones from primary vaccination were detected again post-booster (about 95% CD4, 88% CD8).

CDR1 and CDR2 (germline): MGHRA, YSYEKL. V lost 0 bases, J lost 1 base, and 9 bases lay in between. The CDR3 sequence is 16 residues long. Template-switching 5'RACE yielded the TCR cDNA; a universal primer site and UMIs were added in the process. TCRdb re-derived calls from the 5' RACE reads in MiXCR, one entry per CDR3 protein. The data hold roughly 94,000 distinct CDR3 sequences, with almost 9% observed a single time. The source material was CD8+ T cells not binding an NS4B(214-222) dextramer, sorted from PBMCs, sampled more than 13 days after the first yellow fever vaccination. The receptor was isolated from a man aged 18 to 29 who received the YFV17D yellow fever vaccine. The chain recombines TRBV4-1 with TRBJ2-2, with D possibly being TRBD2 (5 bases). This CDR3 reads CASSQDEGLNTGELFF. CDR3 nucleotide sequence: TGCGCCAGCAGCCAAGATGAGGGATTGAACACCGGGGAGCTGTTTTTT.